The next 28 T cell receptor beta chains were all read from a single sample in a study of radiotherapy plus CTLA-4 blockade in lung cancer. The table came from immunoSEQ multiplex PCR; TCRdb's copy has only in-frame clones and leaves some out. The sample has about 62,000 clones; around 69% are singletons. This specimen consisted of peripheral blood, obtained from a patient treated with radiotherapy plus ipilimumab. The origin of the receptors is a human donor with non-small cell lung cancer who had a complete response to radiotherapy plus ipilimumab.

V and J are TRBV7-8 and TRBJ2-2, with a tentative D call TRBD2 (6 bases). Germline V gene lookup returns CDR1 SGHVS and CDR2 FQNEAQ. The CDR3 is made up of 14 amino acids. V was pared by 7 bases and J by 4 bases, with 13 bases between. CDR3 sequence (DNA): TGTGCCAGCACCCCTAGGGACTTCACCGGGGAGCTGTTTTTT. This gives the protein CASTPRDFTGELFF.

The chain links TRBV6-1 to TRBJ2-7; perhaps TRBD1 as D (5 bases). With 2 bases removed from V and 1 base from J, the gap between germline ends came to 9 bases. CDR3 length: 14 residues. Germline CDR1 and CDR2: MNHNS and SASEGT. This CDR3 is CASSEQGISYEQYF. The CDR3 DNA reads TGTGCCAGCAGTGAACAGGGTATATCCTACGAGCAGTACTTC.

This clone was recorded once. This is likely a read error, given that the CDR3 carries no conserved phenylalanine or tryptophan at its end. The CDR3 DNA reads TGTGCCAGCAGCCCGCAGACAGGGGCTGAAGCTTTCCTT. Encoded protein: CASSPQTGAEAFL. J is TRBJ1-1 and V is TRBV5-4; 8 bases align to TRBD1. The germline gives CDR1 SGHNT, CDR2 YYREEE (reference sequence). The CDR3 consists of 13 residues. Trimming removed 4 bases from V and 6 bases from J; junction bases left unmatched: 5.

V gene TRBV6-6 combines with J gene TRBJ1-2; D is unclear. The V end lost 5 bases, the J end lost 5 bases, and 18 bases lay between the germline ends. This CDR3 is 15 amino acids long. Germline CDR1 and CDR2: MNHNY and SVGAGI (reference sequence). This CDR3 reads CASSADSRGGYGYTF. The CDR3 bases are TGTGCCAGCAGTGCCGACTCCCGCGGCGGGTATGGCTACACCTTC.

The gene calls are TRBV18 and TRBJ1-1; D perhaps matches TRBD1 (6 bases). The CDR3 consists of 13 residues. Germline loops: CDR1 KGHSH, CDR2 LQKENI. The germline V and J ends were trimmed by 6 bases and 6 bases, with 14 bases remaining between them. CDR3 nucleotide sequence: TGTGCCAGCTCTTTTAGACAGGAGGCTGAAGCTTTCTTT. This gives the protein CASSFRQEAEAFF. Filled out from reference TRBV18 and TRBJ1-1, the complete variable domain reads NAGVMQNPRHLVRRRGQEARLRCSPMKGHSHVYWYRQLPEEGLKFMVYLQKENIIDESGMPKERFSAEFPKEGPSILRIQQVVRGDSAAYFCASSFRQEAEAFFGQGTRLTVV.

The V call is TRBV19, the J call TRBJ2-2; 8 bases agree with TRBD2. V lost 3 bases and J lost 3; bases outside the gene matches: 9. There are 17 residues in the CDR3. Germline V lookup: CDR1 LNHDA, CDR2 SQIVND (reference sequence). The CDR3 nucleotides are TGTGCCAGTAGTATCGGTGGTAGCGGGATCCACACCGGGGAGCTGTTTTTT. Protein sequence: CASSIGGSGIHTGELFF.

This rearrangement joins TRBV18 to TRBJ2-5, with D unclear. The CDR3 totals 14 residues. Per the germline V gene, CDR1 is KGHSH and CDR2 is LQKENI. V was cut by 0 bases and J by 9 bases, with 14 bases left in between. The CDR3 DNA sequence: TGTGCCAGCTCACCACCACGACTCGGAATGGCCCAGTACTTC. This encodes CASSPPRLGMAQYF.

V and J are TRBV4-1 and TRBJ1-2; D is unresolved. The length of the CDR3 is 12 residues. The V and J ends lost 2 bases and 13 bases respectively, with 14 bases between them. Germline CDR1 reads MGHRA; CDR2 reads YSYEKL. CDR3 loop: CASSQFGDLFTF. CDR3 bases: TGCGCCAGCAGCCAATTCGGGGATCTCTTCACCTTC.

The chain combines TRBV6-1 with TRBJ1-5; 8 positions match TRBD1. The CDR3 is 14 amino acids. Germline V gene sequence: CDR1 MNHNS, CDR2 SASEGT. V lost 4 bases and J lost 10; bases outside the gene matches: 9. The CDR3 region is CASSAQGDYGPQHF. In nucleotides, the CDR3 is TGTGCCAGCAGTGCACAGGGGGATTATGGTCCCCAGCATTTT.

DNA of the CDR3: TGTGCCAGCAGTCTATCAGCGGGAGTATCTGGGCAGTACTTC. Amino acid sequence: CASSLSAGVSGQYF. The chain uses TRBV6-5 and TRBJ2-7; 8 positions agree with TRBD2. The J segment lost 9 bases and the V segment lost 5 bases, leaving 12 bases of the junction unmatched. Germline CDR1 MNHEY, CDR2 SVGAGI. This CDR3 has 14 amino acids.

The CDR3 coding sequence is TGTGCCAGCAGCTTGGGACAGCTTGCCTACGAGCAGTACTTC. It codes for CASSLGQLAYEQYF. This chain uses TRBV5-5 with TRBJ2-7, with D perhaps matching TRBD1 (5 bases). CDR3 size: 14 residues. The V gene's germline CDR1 is SGHKS and CDR2 YYEKEE (reference sequence). The V gene lost 0 bases and the J gene lost 2 bases, with 9 bases spanning the gap.

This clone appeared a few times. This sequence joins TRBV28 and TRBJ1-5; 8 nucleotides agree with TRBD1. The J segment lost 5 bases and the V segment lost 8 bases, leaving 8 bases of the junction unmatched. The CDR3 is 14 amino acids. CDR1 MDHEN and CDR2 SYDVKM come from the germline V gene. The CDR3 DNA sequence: TGTGCCAGCGGGTCCGGACAGGGCCATCAGCCCCAGCATTTT. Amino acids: CASGSGQGHQPQHF.

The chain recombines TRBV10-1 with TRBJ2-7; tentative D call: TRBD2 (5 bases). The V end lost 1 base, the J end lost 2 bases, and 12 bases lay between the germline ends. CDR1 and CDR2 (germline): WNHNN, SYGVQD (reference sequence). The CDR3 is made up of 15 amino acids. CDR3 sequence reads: CASSEFNGDPYEQYF. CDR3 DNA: TGCGCCAGCAGTGAGTTCAACGGGGATCCCTACGAGCAGTACTTC.

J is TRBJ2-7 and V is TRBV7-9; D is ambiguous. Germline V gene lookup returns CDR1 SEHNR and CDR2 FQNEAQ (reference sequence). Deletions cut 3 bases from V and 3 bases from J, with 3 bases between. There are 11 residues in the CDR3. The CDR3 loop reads CASSLSYEQYF. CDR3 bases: TGTGCCAGCAGCTTGAGCTACGAGCAGTACTTC.

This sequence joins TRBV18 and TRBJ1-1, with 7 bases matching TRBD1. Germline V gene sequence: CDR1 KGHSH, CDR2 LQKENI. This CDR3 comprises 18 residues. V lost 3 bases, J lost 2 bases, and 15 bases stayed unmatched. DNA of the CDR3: TGTGCCAGCTCACCGCAAGGACAGGACAAAGTCGTCAACACTGAAGCTTTCTTT. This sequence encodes CASSPQGQDKVVNTEAFF.

This CDR3 reads CASSFRAPTGRNTGELFF. The CDR3 DNA sequence: TGTGCCAGCAGTTTCAGGGCACCAACCGGGAGGAACACCGGGGAGCTGTTTTTT. This chain joins TRBV27 and TRBJ2-2; perhaps TRBD2 as D (6 bases). Germline V gene sequence: CDR1 MNHEY, CDR2 SMNVEV (reference sequence). The CDR3 sequence is 18 residues long. The V end lost 3 bases, the J end lost 1 base, and 18 bases lay between the germline ends.

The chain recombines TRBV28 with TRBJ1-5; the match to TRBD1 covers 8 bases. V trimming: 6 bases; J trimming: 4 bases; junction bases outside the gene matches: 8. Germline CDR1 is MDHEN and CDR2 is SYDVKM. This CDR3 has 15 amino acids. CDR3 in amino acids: CASSPRTGFNQPQHF. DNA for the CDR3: TGTGCCAGCAGCCCCCGGACAGGGTTTAATCAGCCCCAGCATTTT.

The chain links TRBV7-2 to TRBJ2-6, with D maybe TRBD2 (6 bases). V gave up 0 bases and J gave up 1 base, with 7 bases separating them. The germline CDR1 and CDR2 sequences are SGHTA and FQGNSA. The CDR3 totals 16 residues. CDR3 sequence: CASSLAGGSGANVLTF. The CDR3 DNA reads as TGTGCCAGCAGCTTAGCGGGGGGATCTGGGGCCAACGTCCTGACTTTC.

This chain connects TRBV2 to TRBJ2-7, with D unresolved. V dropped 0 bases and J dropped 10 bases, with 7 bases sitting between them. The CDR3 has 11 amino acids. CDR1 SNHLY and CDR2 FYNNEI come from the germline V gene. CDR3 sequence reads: CASSEALRQYF. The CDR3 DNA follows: TGTGCCAGCAGTGAAGCGCTCAGACAGTACTTC.

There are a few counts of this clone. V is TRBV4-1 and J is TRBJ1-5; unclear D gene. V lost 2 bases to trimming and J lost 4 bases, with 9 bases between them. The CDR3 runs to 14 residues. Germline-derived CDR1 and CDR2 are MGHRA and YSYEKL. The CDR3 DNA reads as TGCGCCAGCAGCCAACGGGAAACGAATCAGCCCCAGCATTTT. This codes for CASSQRETNQPQHF.

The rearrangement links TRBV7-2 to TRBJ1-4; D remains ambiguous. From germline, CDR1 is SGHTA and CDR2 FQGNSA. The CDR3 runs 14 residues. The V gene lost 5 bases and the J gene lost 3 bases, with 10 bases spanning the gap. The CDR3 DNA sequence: TGTGCCAGCAGCCGATCGGGTGCTAATGAAAAACTGTTTTTT. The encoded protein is CASSRSGANEKLFF.

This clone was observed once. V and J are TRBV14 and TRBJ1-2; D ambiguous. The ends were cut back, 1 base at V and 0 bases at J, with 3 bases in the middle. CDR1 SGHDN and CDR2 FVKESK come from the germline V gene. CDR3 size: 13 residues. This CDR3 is CASSQVANYGYTF. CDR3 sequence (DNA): TGTGCCAGCAGCCAAGTAGCTAACTATGGCTACACCTTC.

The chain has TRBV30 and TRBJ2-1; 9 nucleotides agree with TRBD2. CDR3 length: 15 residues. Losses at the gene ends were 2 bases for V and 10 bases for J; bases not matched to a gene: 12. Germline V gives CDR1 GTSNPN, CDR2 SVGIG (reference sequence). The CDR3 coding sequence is TGTGCCTGGAGTAAGGGGTCTAGCGGGGCTGGGGAGCAGTTCTTC. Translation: CAWSKGSSGAGEQFF.

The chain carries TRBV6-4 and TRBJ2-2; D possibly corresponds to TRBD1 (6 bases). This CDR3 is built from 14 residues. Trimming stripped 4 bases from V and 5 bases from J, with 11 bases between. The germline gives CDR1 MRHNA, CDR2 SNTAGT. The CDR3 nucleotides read TGTGCCAGCAGTGTCCTAACAGGGACCGGGGAGCTGTTTTTT. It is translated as CASSVLTGTGELFF.

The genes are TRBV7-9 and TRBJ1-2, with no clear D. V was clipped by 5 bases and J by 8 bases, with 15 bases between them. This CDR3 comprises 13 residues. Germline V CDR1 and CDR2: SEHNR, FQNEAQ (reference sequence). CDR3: CASSPGDVRGYTF. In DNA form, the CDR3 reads TGTGCCAGCAGCCCCGGGGATGTGAGGGGCTACACCTTC.

Here the CDR3 reads CASSRELTGPYEQYF. The CDR3 DNA sequence: TGTGCCAGTAGTCGAGAATTGACAGGCCCCTACGAGCAGTACTTC. The rearrangement links TRBV19 to TRBJ2-7; D is perhaps TRBD1 (6 bases). Trimming shortened V by 5 bases and J by 2 bases, and 16 bases separated the two germline ends. CDR1 and CDR2 (germline): LNHDA, SQIVND (reference sequence). This CDR3 is 15 amino acids long.

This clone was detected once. The CDR3 spells CASSLERDRYNEQFF. As DNA, the CDR3 is TGTGCCAGCAGCTTAGAACGGGACAGATACAATGAGCAGTTCTTC. The chain joins TRBV7-2 to TRBJ2-1, with 7 bases fitting TRBD1. The CDR3 spans 15 residues. Germline V gene data show CDR1 as SGHTA and CDR2 as FQGNSA. Trimming removed 1 base from V and 4 bases from J; junction bases left unmatched: 4.

The CDR3 reads CASSVGPPGAGNTIYF. The CDR3 coding sequence is TGTGCCAGCAGCGTAGGGCCCCCTGGAGCTGGAAACACCATATATTTT. The chain links TRBV9 to TRBJ1-3; D is uncertain. Germline V CDR1 and CDR2: SGDLS, YYNGEE. CDR3 size: 16 residues. The ends were cut back, 0 bases at V and 2 bases at J, with 12 bases in the middle. Full variable domain (missing parts from reference TRBV9 and TRBJ1-3): DSGVTQTPKHLITATGQRVTLRCSPRSGDLSVYWYQQSLDQGLQFLIQYYNGEERAKGNILERFSAQQFPDLHSELNLSSLELGDSALYFCASSVGPPGAGNTIYFGEGSWLTVV.